The following is a T cell receptor (beta chain) sequence with its context. TCRdb processed the PCR reads anew with MiXCR; each CDR3 protein has one entry. The sample includes about 630,000 distinct CDR3 sequences, less than 30% of them seen just once. These data are taken from a study of molecular identifiers for immune sequencing clone quantification. CDR3 length: 14 amino acids. Trimming took off 0 bases at V and 5 bases at J, with 10 bases between the two ends. Sequenced input: naive CD8+ T cells from blood, with Jurkat cell RNA spiked in. The subset is: FACS-sorted CD8+CD4-CCR7+CD45RA+ naive T cells. The source of this sequence is a human donor in good health. Some libraries in this study had Jurkat cell RNA spiked in. This chain joins TRBV12-3 or TRBV12-4 and TRBJ2-5; D gene unclear. The CDR3 DNA reads as TGTGCCAGCAGTTTAGCGGCTAGAATGGAGACCCAGTACTTC. Protein: CASSLAARMETQYF.